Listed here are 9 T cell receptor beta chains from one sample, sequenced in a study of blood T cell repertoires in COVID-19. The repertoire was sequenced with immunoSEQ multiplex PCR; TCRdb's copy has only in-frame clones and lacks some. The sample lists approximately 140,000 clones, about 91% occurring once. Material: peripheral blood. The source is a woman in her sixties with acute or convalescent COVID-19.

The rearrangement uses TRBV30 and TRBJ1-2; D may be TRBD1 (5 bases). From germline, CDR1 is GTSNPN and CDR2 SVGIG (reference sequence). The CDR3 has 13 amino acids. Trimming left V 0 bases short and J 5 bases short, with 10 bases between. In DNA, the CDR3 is TGTGCCTGGAGTGTAAGGGACTTGTATGGCTACACCTTC. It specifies CAWSVRDLYGYTF.

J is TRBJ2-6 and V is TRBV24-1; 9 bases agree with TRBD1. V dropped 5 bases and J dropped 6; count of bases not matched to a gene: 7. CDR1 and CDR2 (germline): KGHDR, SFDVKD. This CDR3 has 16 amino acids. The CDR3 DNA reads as TGTGCCACCAGTGTGGGGGGACAGGGACTGGCCAACGTCCTGACTTTC. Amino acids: CATSVGGQGLANVLTF.

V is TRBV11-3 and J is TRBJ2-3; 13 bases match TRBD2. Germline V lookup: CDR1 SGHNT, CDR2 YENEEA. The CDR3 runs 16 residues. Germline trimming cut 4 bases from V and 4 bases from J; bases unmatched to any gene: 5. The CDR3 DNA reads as TGTGCCAGCAGCTCTGGACTAGCGGGGGCCTCAGATACGCAGTATTTT. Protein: CASSSGLAGASDTQYF.

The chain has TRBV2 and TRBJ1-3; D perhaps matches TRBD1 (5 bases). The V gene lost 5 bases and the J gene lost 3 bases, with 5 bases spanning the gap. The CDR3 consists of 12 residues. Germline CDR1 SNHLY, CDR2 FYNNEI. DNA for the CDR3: TGTGCCAGCAGTACAGGTGGAAACACCATATATTTT. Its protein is CASSTGGNTIYF.

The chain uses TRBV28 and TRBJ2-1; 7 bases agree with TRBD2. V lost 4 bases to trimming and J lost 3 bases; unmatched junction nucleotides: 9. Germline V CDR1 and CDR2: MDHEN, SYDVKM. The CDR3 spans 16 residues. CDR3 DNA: TGTGCCAGCAGTTCTACTAGCGCCGGTAGCTACAATGAGCAGTTCTTC. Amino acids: CASSSTSAGSYNEQFF.

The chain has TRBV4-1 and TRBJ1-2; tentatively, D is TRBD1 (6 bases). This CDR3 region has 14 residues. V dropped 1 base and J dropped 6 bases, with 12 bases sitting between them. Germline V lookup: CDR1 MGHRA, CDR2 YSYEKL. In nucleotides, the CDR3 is TGCGCCAGCAGCCAAGTACGCAGGGGTGATGGCTACACCTTC. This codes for CASSQVRRGDGYTF.

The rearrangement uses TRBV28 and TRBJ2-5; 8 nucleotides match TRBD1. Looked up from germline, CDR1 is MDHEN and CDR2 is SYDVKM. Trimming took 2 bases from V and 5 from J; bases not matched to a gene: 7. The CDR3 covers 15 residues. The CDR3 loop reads CASSLRQGARETQYF. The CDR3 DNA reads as TGTGCCAGCAGTTTACGCCAGGGGGCGCGGGAGACCCAGTACTTC.

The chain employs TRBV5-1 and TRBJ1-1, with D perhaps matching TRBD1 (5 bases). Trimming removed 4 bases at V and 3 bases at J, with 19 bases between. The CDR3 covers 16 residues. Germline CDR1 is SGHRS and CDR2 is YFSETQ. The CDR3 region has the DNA TGCGCCAGCAGCCCCCGGGGGAGGGGCAGAGACACTGAAGCTTTCTTT. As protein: CASSPRGRGRDTEAFF. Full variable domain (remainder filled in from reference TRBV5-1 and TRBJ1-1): KAGVTQTPRYLIKTRGQQVTLSCSPISGHRSVSWYQQTPGQGLQFLFEYFSETQRNKGNFPGRFSGRQFSNSRSEMNVSTLELGDSALYLCASSPRGRGRDTEAFFGQGTRLTVV.

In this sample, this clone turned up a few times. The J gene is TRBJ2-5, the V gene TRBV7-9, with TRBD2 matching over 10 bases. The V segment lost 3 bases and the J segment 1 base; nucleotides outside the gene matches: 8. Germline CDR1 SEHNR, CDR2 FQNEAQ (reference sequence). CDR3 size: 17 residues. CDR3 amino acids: CASSFNPSGGFQETQYF. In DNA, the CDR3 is TGTGCCAGCAGCTTTAACCCTAGCGGGGGATTCCAAGAGACCCAGTACTTC. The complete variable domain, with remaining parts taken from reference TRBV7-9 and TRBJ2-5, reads DTGVSQNPRHKITKRGQNVTFRCDPISEHNRLYWYRQTLGQGPEFLTYFQNEAQLEKSRLLSDRFSAERPKGSFSTLEIQRTEQGDSAMYLCASSFNPSGGFQETQYFGPGTRLLVL.